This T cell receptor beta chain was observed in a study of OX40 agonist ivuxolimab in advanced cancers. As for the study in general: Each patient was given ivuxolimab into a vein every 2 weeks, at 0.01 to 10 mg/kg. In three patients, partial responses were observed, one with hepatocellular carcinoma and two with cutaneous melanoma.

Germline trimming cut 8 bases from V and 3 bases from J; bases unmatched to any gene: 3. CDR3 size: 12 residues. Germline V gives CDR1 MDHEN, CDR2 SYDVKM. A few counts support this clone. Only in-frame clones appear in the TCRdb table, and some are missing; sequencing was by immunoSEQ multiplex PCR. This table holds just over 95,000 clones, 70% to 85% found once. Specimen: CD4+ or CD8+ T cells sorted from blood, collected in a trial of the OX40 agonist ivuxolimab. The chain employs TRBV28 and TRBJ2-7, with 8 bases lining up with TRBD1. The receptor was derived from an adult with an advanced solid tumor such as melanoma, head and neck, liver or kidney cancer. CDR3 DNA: TGTGCCAGCCGTACAGGGGGCTACGAGCAGTACTTC. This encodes CASRTGGYEQYF.